This TCR beta chain was identified in a study of cytomegalovirus exposure and HLA in healthy donors (dated by TCRdb to 2016 to 2017). For context, the study as a whole: According to an earlier analysis of a few hundred of the donors, 150 million to 200 million T cells yielded roughly 100 million unique TCR beta sequences and approximately 280 Gb of sequence data. The study aimed to test whether cataloging public T cell receptors could reveal signatures of past pathogen exposure. Every discovery cohort repertoire had been produced on one sequencing platform. High-throughput TCR immunosequencing, statistical association of individual TCRs with disease status, and machine learning were combined to predict cytomegalovirus infection status. Among 398 genotyped donors of the cohort, an average of approximately 200,000 unique TCR beta nucleotide sequences was sequenced per donor, of which about 19% were non-productive. Donor age, sex, ethnicity and CMV serostatus were compiled alongside the repertoire data. HLA typing included class I and class II loci at four-digit resolution. In an earlier analysis of 500 to 650 of the donors, high-throughput TCR beta sequencing was used to judge whether each TCR beta V gene segment behaved as functional or pseudogenic. Typing coverage varied by locus: roughly 629-640 donors for A, B, C, DRB1 and DQB1; under 550 for DQA1; over 600 for DPA1; approximately 450 for DPB1. A later analysis re-analyzed previously published TCR beta repertoires from about 600 donors and added high-resolution HLA genotyping to study TCR occurrence patterns. Rather than drawing on any new phenotypic data, the later analysis identified candidate immune exposures from TCR beta sequences and the way those sequences occurred across donors. Besides the first cohort of more than 650 subjects, a separate validation cohort made up of about 120 different subjects was used. In a later genetic analysis, genome-wide SNP genotypes for about three fifths of the roughly 670 donors were used, and that subset was treated as a discovery cohort. The genetic ancestry cluster associated with self-reported Caucasian donors included 81% of the roughly 410 genotyped donors. An early release covering over 500 HLA-typed donors comprised roughly 300 gigabases of sequencing data and tens of millions of unique TCR sequences. Because of strong linkage in the cohort, roughly five DR-DQ haplotypes were treated as single units for association and clustering. Using immunosequencing, the study profiled T cell repertoires from 500 to 800 subjects and related those repertoires to cytomegalovirus serostatus. General findings and caveats noted by the study authors: Most TCR sequences were seen in very few donors, while some public TCRs were found in many individuals. In an earlier analysis of more than 500 of the donors, most TCR beta V segments appeared in productive rearrangements about 90% or about 30% of the time, broadly matching IMGT annotations. Several of the top co-occurrence clusters appeared to be linked to parvovirus B19, influenza, CMV and Epstein-Barr virus, according to a later analysis. Only TCR beta chains were sequenced in this cohort, and the absence of alpha or paired-chain data limited detectable features. Specific HLA alleles were associated with 15,000 to 20,000 TCR beta sequences at a false discovery rate of 0.05 in a later analysis. The classifier was reported to diagnose cytomegalovirus status with high specificity and sensitivity in both the original cohort and the validation cohort. The sequencing pipeline was judged likely to have produced a cluster of highly shared sequence variants as a technical artifact. CMV serostatus was the only immune exposure information available for the cohort. The study listed 150 to 200 TCR beta chains as associated with cytomegalovirus. Some IMGT-functional V segments, including TRBV6-2 and TRBV6-3, could not be distinguished by the 87-base-pair reads and were therefore excluded. In a later analysis, HLA-associated TCR beta chains showed more clonal expansion and lower generation probabilities than non-associated chains that were equally common. A later genetic analysis associated a missense DCLRE1C variant with V-gene and J-gene trimming of TCR beta chains, and an independent cohort replicated the association. Because some donors lacked HLA typing at each locus, the association tests relied only on the typed subset. A further reported finding was that TCR beta sequences accurately predicted the HLA-A and HLA-B alleles for most subjects in the first cohort. Compared with the roughly 600-donor mean, donors in an Asian-associated ancestry cluster had fewer N-insertions in productive TCRs, according to a later genetic analysis. Strong co-occurrence of HLA alleles, especially DR and DQ, made assigning TCR associations to individual alleles difficult. According to a later analysis, most CMV-associated TCR beta chains appeared to be HLA-restricted, and the HLA associations seemed to be driven largely by CMV exposure. The authors suggested that the approach could potentially be extended to other disease states and immunological phenotypes. Correlated functional status among segregating V segments might be attributable to linkage disequilibrium, but an unknown experimental factor could not be ruled out. Sequencing depth was assumed to be roughly uniform across donors in the presence/absence analyses, though that assumption may not hold. Three of the identified cytomegalovirus-associated TCR beta chains were confirmed in vitro to be specific for cytomegalovirus antigens. In a later analysis, TCR association rates were found to vary across HLA loci, with the most associated TCRs seen for DRB1 alleles and the fewest for HLA-C alleles. The earlier analysis of 450 to 700 of the donors excluded roughly 17 rarely observed V segments, including chromosome 9 orphons, because counts were too low.

Library construction relied on the immunoSEQ multiplex PCR assay. A mixture of 60 forward primers for TCR Vbeta segments and 13 reverse primers for TCR Jbeta segments was used in the multiplex PCR. The CDR3 region of rearranged TCR beta genes was amplified from genomic DNA by a multiplex PCR assay. On the Illumina HiSeq System, the amplified TCR beta libraries were sequenced as 87-base-pair reads. On the authors' methods: A later analysis tallied about 77 million unique TCR beta chains across the 700 or so repertoires, and around 12 million of those chains were shared by two or more donors. Raw reads were error-corrected and collapsed into unique sequences with a nearest-neighbor algorithm that merged closely related sequences to remove PCR and sequencing errors. Alignment of CDR3 sequences to IMGT reference sequences was used to assign V, D and J gene segments. For a sequence to be retained, at least a six-nucleotide match to both a V gene segment and a J gene segment was required. A rearrangement was called productive if the CDR3 had no stop codons and remained in frame with V and J, and every other rearrangement was called non-productive. CDR3 was defined according to IMGT convention as the region running from the second conserved V-encoded cysteine to the conserved J-encoded phenylalanine. Sequences without an unambiguous match to a single V gene segment were excluded from the earlier analysis of over 500 of the donors. An earlier analysis of about 600 of the donors called V segments functional above 56.7% productive rearrangements and segregating when the between-donor standard deviation exceeded 5%. A statistical classification framework was built to diagnose cytomegalovirus status from the catalog of TCR beta chain sequences. In a later analysis, V and J genes were assigned by comparing TCR nucleotide sequences against IMGT/GENE-DB human TR gene sequences. A later analysis assigned CDR3 sequences and most-parsimonious VDJ recombination scenarios with the TCRdist pipeline. In a later analysis, each TCR beta chain was defined by its CDR3 amino acid sequence together with its V-gene family, and reads lacking a unique V-gene family were excluded. A later analysis removed several hundred highly shared, low-generation-probability nucleotide sequences to deal with suspected cross-contamination and a sequencing artifact. A later analysis calculated a clonal expansion index for each public chain from normalized within-repertoire ranks of inferred template counts. In a later analysis, generation probabilities were computed with a VDJ recombination model fitted to out-of-frame rearrangements, and the resulting probabilities were checked against IGoR. Hypergeometric tests were used in a later analysis to score TCR-TCR, TCR-HLA and TCR-CMV co-occurrence, with a repertoire-size bias correction applied to the TCR pairs. False discovery rates were estimated in a later analysis by permuting HLA or CMV assignments 20 times. In a later analysis, co-occurring TCRs were grouped using DBSCAN, with TCRdist sequence similarity added in when clustering inside HLA-allele-positive subsets. Co-occurrence clustering excluded repertoires with fewer than 30,000 or more than 120,000 public chains, plus five with anomalous nucleotide sharing. This immuneACCESS table, as held by TCRdb, lists in-frame sequences with V and J called but not all clones. Of the missing ones, under half trace to an unresolved V gene in checked studies; the others have no known cause. For V, J and clone size, that table is used; D and trimming come from the DNA. In this sample the table shows about 190,000 clones, approximately 80% of which occur a single time. The ten largest clones add up to around 1% of the sample.

For this clone: No cognate antigen has been identified for it. The record has no base qualities; no much larger clone is one base away.

The cohort was made up of 666 healthy bone marrow donors. Cohort members were all nominally healthy when sampled, although unrecorded immune exposures were likely present. The donor was CMV seronegative and belonged to the group of 350 to 400 seronegative cohort members. Every donor gave a peripheral blood sample, and the peripheral blood mononuclear cells from that sample were used for TCR beta sequencing. The Qiagen DNeasy Blood Extraction Kit was used to extract genomic DNA from the blood cell samples. The germline V gene provides CDR1 SGHVS and CDR2 FQNEAQ. V loses 11 bases of germline sequence and J loses 0 bases, and the interval between the two ends is 13 bases. Spanning cysteine to phenylalanine, the CDR3 consists of 13 amino acids. This entry keeps only the CDR3 DNA: 39 bases, framed from base 1.

This TCR was recovered from a woman between 35 and 50 years old in good health and CMV-seronegative. The sample comprised PBMCs. Recombination joined TRBV7-8 with TRBJ1-1; too little of a D gene remains to name it. The DNA reads as follows: TGTGCCTCCTCCGGGAATCTGAACACTGAAGCTTTCTTT. It translates as CASSGNLNTEAFF.